Here is one T cell receptor beta chain with its context. What it binds is not known. Germline is not matched at one junction end, which may reflect a read error. The data were obtained in a study of blood T cells in healthy people across ages. General study points: Whereas aged donors had fewer naive CD4+ cells, long-lived donors had more of them and higher diversity.

With a J-beta primer mix and a sample-barcoded 5' primer, a second PCR ran about 7 to 12 cycles. Every cDNA was tagged by a template-switch adaptor with 12 random nucleotides. Paired-end reads containing CDR3 totaled no fewer than 2.5 million for each sample. From the 5' RACE reads, TCRdb called clonotypes with MiXCR, one entry per CDR3 protein. The table includes hundreds of thousands of distinct CDR3 sequences, about 52% detected once. The CDR3 runs to 14 residues. From germline, CDR1 is MNHNY and CDR2 SVGAGI (reference sequence). Isolation recovered at least 6.5 million PBMCs from every sample. The sample taken for sequencing was blood. The source is a woman aged 55-69 years in good health. The chain employs TRBV6-6 and TRBJ1-2; D remains unclear. The CDR3 loop is CASSSLTFSYGYTF. The CDR3 DNA reads as TGTGCCAGCAGTTCCCTGACATTCTCCTATGGCTACACCTTT.